The rows below give T cell receptor beta chains drawn from one sample of a study of T-cell memory formation after mild COVID-19. TCRdb ran MiXCR on the 5' RACE reads and lists one entry per CDR3 protein. This sample carries 95,000 to 120,000 distinct CDR3 sequences, roughly a sixth of them seen once, and the ten largest clones take 5% to 6.5%. Sequenced sample: PBMCs or a T cell subset sorted from them (not recorded which). These receptors all stem from a young man who had mild COVID-19 (a few samples of this study predate the infection). Cell type and time point are not known. Each CDR3 is given without its conserved first and last residue. Fields, in order: clone size, V gene, D gene, J gene, CDR3 protein. D genes are given only for firm matches. Rows may omit the clone size; those that give it use once, few, many or a size class.

NA	TRBV28	NA	TRBJ1-2	ASSLYGNGYT
NA	TRBV3-1	TRBD1	TRBJ1-5	ASSHGTGGQPQH
NA	TRBV6-2/TRBV6-3	NA	TRBJ2-5	ASRQVSSRETQY
many	TRBV18	TRBD2	TRBJ2-1	ASSPGIAGDSSNEQF
NA	TRBV5-1	NA	TRBJ1-1	ASSLDISSAYTEAF
few	TRBV7-2	NA	TRBJ1-4	ASSSLGGTNEKLF
few	TRBV7-2	NA	TRBJ2-1	ASSSTNRGSEQF
NA	TRBV20-1	TRBD1	TRBJ1-2	SAQDRGMFGYT
NA	TRBV12-3/TRBV12-4	NA	TRBJ2-7	ASSLGLASYEQY
NA	TRBV30	NA	TRBJ1-5	AWRRGPDQPQH
few	TRBV4-1	NA	TRBJ1-1	ASSQSGAGTEAF